The 8 T cell receptor beta chains given below trace back to one sample, sequenced in a study of blood T cells in healthy people across ages. Sample-barcoded 5' priming and a J-beta primer mix drove a second PCR of about 6 to 12 cycles. A single record per CDR3 protein comes from TCRdb applying MiXCR to the 5' RACE reads. The sample records 1.2 million to 1.5 million distinct CDR3 sequences, almost 60% being singletons. Sequenced material: blood. Source of these receptors: a young man in good health.

The chain employs TRBV19 and TRBJ1-1; D ambiguous. Trimming took off 4 bases at V and 1 base at J, with 10 bases between the two ends. Looked up from germline, CDR1 is LNHDA and CDR2 is SQIVND (reference sequence). The CDR3 spans 14 residues. CDR3 coding DNA: TGTGCCAGTAGTACCGTTGGAGGGAACACTGAAGCTTTCTTT. This sequence encodes CASSTVGGNTEAFF.

This clonotype was recorded once. V gene TRBV12-3 or TRBV12-4 combines with J gene TRBJ2-3; D remains unclear. The V and J ends lost 2 bases and 11 bases respectively, with 8 bases between them. The CDR3 contains 11 residues. CDR3 in amino acids: CASSLSLQQYF. CDR3 DNA: TGTGCCAGCAGTTTAAGTCTGCAGCAGTATTTT.

In its sample, this clonotype was seen a few times. The chain couples TRBV29-1 to TRBJ2-7; TRBD1 agrees at 7 bases. The CDR3 totals 14 residues. Germline CDR1 SQVTM, CDR2 ANQGSEA. J was trimmed by 0 bases and V by 0 bases; bases with no gene match: 2. The DNA for the CDR3 is TGCAGCGTTGAAGAGGCAGGGGGCTCCTACGAGCAGTACTTC. It translates to CSVEEAGGSYEQYF.

The chain employs TRBV7-9 and TRBJ1-1, with D unresolved. The CDR3 length is 15 residues. The germline V and J ends were trimmed by 4 bases and 2 bases, with 14 bases remaining between them. CDR1 SEHNR and CDR2 FQNEAQ come from the germline V gene (reference sequence). For the CDR3, the DNA is TGTGCCAGCAGCTCGATGGCAGGCGGCAACACTGAAGCTTTCTTT. Amino acids: CASSSMAGGNTEAFF.

This chain uses TRBV6-2 or TRBV6-3 with TRBJ2-4; a weak D match, TRBD1 (6 bases). The CDR3 has 11 residues. Germline V gives CDR1 MNHEY, CDR2 SVGEGT. V was trimmed by 5 bases and J by 13 bases, leaving 12 bases between them. The CDR3 spells CASSDQGTQYF. In DNA form, the CDR3 reads TGTGCCAGCAGTGACCAGGGGACGCAGTACTTC.

The chain links TRBV19 to TRBJ2-5, with D possibly matching TRBD2 (6 bases). The end of the DNA fits TRBJ2-7 better, so the J call may be wrong. CDR1 is LNHDA and CDR2 is SQIVND in the germline V gene (reference sequence). This CDR3 contains 14 residues. The CDR3 sequence is CASSARDSYYEQYF. The CDR3 DNA reads TGTGCCAGTAGTGCGAGGGACTCTTACTACGAGCAGTACTTC.

In its sample, this clonotype was seen once. The chain has TRBV25-1 and TRBJ2-7; 9 positions agree with TRBD1. The DNA end favors TRBJ2-5, so the J call may be wrong. The CDR3 is made up of 16 amino acids. CDR1 and CDR2 (germline): MGHDK, SYGVNS. CDR3 loop: CASSGHRDRALETQYF. The CDR3 nucleotides are TGTGCCAGCAGTGGACACCGGGACAGGGCGTTGGAGACCCAGTACTTC.

The chain is built from TRBV11-2 and TRBJ1-6; D unclear. V was pared by 6 bases and J by 7 bases, with 16 bases between. The CDR3 consists of 15 residues. Germline-derived CDR1 and CDR2 are SGHAT and FQNNGV. The DNA of the CDR3 is TGTGCCAGCAGAACCAAGGAGGGCTACAATTCACCCCTCCACTTT. Its protein is CASRTKEGYNSPLHF.